This T cell receptor beta chain was captured by sequencing in a study of identical twins. Study-level results: Cord blood's abundant beta clonotypes had fewer insertions, unlike memory repertoires.

CDR1 is WSHSY, CDR2 SAAADI, per germline. Trimming removed 6 bases from V and 2 bases from J; junction bases left unmatched: 7. The CDR3 is 16 residues long. In the case of this clonotype: Its target is unknown.

MiXCR, applied by TCRdb to the 5' RACE reads, yields one record per CDR3 protein. The table records approximately 500,000 distinct CDR3 sequences, over 12% of them present only once. These data also featured in a second study, about yellow fever vaccine responses in identical twins.

The source of this sequence is a woman younger than 30 in good health. V usage is TRBV10-2 and J usage is TRBJ2-3, with 11 nucleotides matching TRBD1. The sequenced material came from CD4+ T cells sorted from blood. This CDR3 reads CASSVDRGRTTDTQYF. The CDR3 DNA follows: TGCGCCAGCAGCGTGGACAGGGGGCGCACCACAGATACGCAGTATTTT.